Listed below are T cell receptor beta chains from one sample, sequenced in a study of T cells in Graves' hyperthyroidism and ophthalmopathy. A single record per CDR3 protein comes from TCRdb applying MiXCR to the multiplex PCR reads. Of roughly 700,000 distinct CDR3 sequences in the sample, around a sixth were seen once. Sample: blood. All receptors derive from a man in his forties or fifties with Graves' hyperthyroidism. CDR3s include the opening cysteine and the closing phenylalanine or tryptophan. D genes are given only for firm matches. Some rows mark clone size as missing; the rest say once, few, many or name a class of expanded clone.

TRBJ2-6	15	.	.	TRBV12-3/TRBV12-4	CASSLRVLRANVLTF	TGTGCCAGCAGTTTAAGGGTCCTTCGGGCCAACGTCCTGACTTTC
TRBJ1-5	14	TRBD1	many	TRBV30	CAWSWGQSNQPQHF	TGTGCCTGGAGTTGGGGACAGAGCAATCAGCCCCAGCATTTT
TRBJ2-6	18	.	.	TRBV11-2	CASSLVGRGGSGANVLTF	TGTGCCAGCAGCTTAGTTGGCAGGGGTGGATCTGGGGCCAACGTCCTGACTTTC
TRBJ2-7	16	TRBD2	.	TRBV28	CASSLSQLAEPYEQYF	TGTGCCAGCAGTTTATCCCAGCTAGCGGAACCCTACGAGCAGTACTTC
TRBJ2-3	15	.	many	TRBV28	CASNGMTPRKDTQYF	TGTGCCAGCAACGGAATGACTCCCAGGAAAGATACGCAGTATTTT
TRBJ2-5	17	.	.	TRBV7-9	CASSLALRTLKRETQYF	TGTGCCAGCAGCTTAGCGCTAAGGACGCTGAAACGGGAGACCCAGTACTTC
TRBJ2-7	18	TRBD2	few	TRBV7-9	CASSPGTSGRVPSYEQYF	TGTGCCAGCAGCCCGGGGACTAGCGGGAGGGTACCTTCCTACGAGCAGTACTTC
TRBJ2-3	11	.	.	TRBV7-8	CASSLTELQYF	TGTGCCAGCAGCTTAACCGAACTACAGTATTTT
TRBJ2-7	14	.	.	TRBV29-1	CSVGAGGFFYEQYF	TGCAGCGTTGGTGCAGGGGGGTTTTTCTACGAGCAGTACTTC
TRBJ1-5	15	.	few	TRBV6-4	CASSIDMYSNQPQHF	TGTGCCAGCAGTATCGACATGTATAGCAATCAGCCCCAGCATTTT
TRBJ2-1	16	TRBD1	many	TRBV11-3	CASSLGGTGGDNEQFF	TGTGCCAGCAGCTTAGGCGGGACAGGGGGGGACAATGAGCAGTTCTTC
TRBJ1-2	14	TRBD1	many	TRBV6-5	CASSYVGGGDGYTF	TGTGCCAGCAGTTACGTAGGGGGCGGAGATGGCTACACCTTC
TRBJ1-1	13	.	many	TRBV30	CAWSTGMNTEAFF	TGTGCCTGGAGCACAGGGATGAACACTGAAGCTTTCTTT
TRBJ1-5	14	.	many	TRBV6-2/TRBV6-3	CASSYAQGGQPQHF	TGTGCCAGCAGTTACGCGCAGGGTGGTCAGCCCCAGCATTTT
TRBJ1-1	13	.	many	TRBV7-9	CASSDQEGTEAFF	TGTGCCAGCAGCGACCAGGAAGGTACTGAAGCTTTCTTT
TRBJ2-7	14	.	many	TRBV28	CASSTGTTKVEQYF	TGTGCCAGCAGCACCGGGACAACTAAAGTCGAGCAGTACTTC
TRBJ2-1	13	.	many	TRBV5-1	CASSFSENNEQFF	TGCGCCAGCAGCTTTTCAGAAAACAATGAGCAGTTCTTC
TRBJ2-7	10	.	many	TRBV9	CAGGSYEQYF	TGTGCCGGTGGTTCCTACGAGCAGTACTTC
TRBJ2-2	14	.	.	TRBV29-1	CSVEEGSMSGELFF	TGCAGCGTTGAAGAGGGGTCAATGTCGGGGGAGCTGTTTTTT
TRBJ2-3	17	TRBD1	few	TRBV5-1	CASSADRGSTRTDTQYF	TGCGCCAGCAGCGCGGACAGGGGAAGTACCCGCACAGATACGCAGTATTTT
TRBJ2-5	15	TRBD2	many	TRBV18	CASSPTSGNDKTQYF	TGTGCCAGCTCACCGACTAGCGGGAATGACAAGACCCAGTACTTC
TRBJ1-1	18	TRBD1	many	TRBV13	CASSLGTAFQGADTEAFF	TGTGCCAGCAGCTTAGGCACAGCGTTCCAGGGGGCAGACACTGAAGCTTTCTTT
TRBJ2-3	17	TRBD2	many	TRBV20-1	CSARAQELAGTLDTQYF	TGCAGTGCTAGAGCCCAAGAACTAGCGGGAACCTTAGATACGCAGTATTTT
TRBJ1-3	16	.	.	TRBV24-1	CATSDLRGLSGNTIYF	TGTGCCACCAGTGATTTGCGGGGGCTCTCTGGAAACACCATATATTTT
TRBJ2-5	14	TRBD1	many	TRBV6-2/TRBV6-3	CASSDGTGEETQYF	TGTGCCAGCAGTGACGGGACAGGGGAAGAGACCCAGTACTTC
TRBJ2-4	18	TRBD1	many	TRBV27	CASSLSPGQGAAKNIQYF	TGTGCCAGCAGTCTATCCCCGGGACAGGGGGCGGCCAAAAACATTCAGTACTTC
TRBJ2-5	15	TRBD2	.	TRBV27	CASSSAGAGQETQYF	TGTGCCAGCAGTTCAGCGGGAGCGGGGCAAGAGACCCAGTACTTC
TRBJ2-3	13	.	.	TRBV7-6	CASSLADSRTQYF	TGTGCCAGCAGCTTAGCGGACAGCCGTACGCAGTATTTT
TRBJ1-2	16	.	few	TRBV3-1	CASSQGRNGGLGDYTF	TGTGCCAGCAGCCAAGGAAGGAACGGGGGGTTAGGGGACTACACCTTC
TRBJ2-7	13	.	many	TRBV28	CASREGVGYEQYF	TGTGCCAGCAGGGAGGGGGTGGGCTACGAGCAGTACTTC
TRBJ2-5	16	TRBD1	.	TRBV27	CASSWEGQGRWETQYF	TGTGCCAGCAGCTGGGAGGGACAGGGACGTTGGGAGACCCAGTACTTC
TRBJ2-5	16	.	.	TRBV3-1	CASSQGGAGEGETQYF	TGTGCCAGCAGCCAAGGAGGTGCAGGGGAGGGAGAGACCCAGTACTTC